This TCR beta chain comes out of a study of T cell changes during pregnancy in multiple sclerosis. Per germline, CDR1 MNHNY and CDR2 SVGAGI (reference sequence). Deletions cut 2 bases from V and 8 bases from J, with 9 bases between. The CDR3 has 12 amino acids. TCRdb's table, derived via immunoSEQ multiplex PCR, lists solely in-frame clones and lacks some. Of 45,000 to 60,000 clones in the sample, roughly 92% were seen once. The sequence was collected from a female donor with multiple sclerosis, enrolled in a pregnancy study. The chain recombines TRBV6-6 with TRBJ1-2; possibly TRBD1 for D (5 bases). The specimen was CD4+ T cells from peripheral blood mononuclear cells, collected in the third trimester of pregnancy. The CDR3 bases are TGTGCCAGCAGTTACAGGGGTTCCGGCTACACCTTC. Residues: CASSYRGSGYTF.